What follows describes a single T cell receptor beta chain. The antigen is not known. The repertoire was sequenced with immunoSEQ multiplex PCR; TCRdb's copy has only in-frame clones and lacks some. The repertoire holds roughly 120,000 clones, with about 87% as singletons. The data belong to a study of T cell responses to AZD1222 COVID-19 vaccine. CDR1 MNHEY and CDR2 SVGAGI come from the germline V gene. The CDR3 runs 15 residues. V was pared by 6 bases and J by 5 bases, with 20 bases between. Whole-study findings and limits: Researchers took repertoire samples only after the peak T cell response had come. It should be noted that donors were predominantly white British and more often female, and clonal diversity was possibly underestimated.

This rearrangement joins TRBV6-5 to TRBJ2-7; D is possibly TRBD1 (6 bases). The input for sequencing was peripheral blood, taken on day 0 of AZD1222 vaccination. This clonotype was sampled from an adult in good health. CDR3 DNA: TGTGCCAGCAGATCCCCGCAGGGGAGCCACCACGAGCAGTACTTC. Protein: CASRSPQGSHHEQYF.